This TCR beta chain was identified during a study of identical twins. The CDR3 has 13 amino acids. Trimming stripped 10 bases from V and 1 base from J, with 10 bases between. Template switching added a universal primer site, and cDNA bore unique molecular identifiers. TCRdb re-called the 5' RACE reads with MiXCR, one entry per CDR3 protein. The repertoire holds fewer than 250,000 distinct CDR3 sequences, with less than 10% as singletons. The receptor was derived from a woman aged 18-29 years in good health. Sequenced: memory (CD45RO+) T cells sorted from blood. The chain carries TRBV12-3 or TRBV12-4 and TRBJ2-2; perhaps D is TRBD1 or TRBD2 (5 bases each). CDR3 bases: TGTGCCACCGGGACGGTGAACACCGGGGAGCTGTTTTTT. It yields the protein CATGTVNTGELFF.